This T cell receptor beta chain was profiled in a study of identical twins. Study-wide results and caveats: Alpha sequences out of frame and shared by twins had excess low generation probability.

This clonotype showed up many times. Antigen unknown. Healthy Caucasian individuals made up all the donors. The V end was cut by 8 bases, the J end by 0 bases, with 10 bases between. CDR1 is SQVTM and CDR2 is ANQGSEA in the germline V gene. The CDR3 extends over 12 amino acids. MiXCR, run by TCRdb on the 5' RACE reads, gives a single entry per CDR3 protein. The table has about 700,000 distinct CDR3 sequences, 6% to 6.5% seen once. V and J are TRBV29-1 and TRBJ2-5; D possibly corresponds to TRBD2 (6 bases). The sample was naive T cells sorted from blood. The sequence derives from a young man in good health. DNA for the CDR3: TGCAGCACGGCGGGGTACCAAGAGACCCAGTACTTC. Translating gives CSTAGYQETQYF. Looking up the rest from reference TRBV29-1 and TRBJ2-5 gives the full variable domain: SAVISQKPSRDICQRGTSLTIQCQVDSQVTMMFWYRQQPGQSLTLIATANQGSEATYESGFVIDKFPISRPNLTFSTLTVSNMSPEDSSIYLCSTAGYQETQYFGPGTRLLVL.